The source of this TCR beta chain is a study of post-analysis software for immune sequencing data. Study-level information: Relapsing-remitting, secondary progressive and progressive-relapsing forms made up the multiple sclerosis disease courses. Broader study findings: There was significantly lower normalized Chao1 diversity in multiple sclerosis patients than in controls. Analysis by F measure revealed that same-batch samples clustered strongly together. Patients carried roughly five TRBV segments more frequently than controls did, and TRBV5-6, TRBV5-1 and TRBV20-1 were among them.

Unique molecular identifiers had been added to the TCR beta cDNA libraries. T cells numbering about 1 to 10 million gave rise to roughly 0.5 million cDNA molecules. TCRdb re-called the PCR reads with MiXCR, one entry per CDR3 protein. The data show 450,000 to 700,000 distinct CDR3 sequences, 40% to 50% seen once. To note about this clonotype: Its matching antigen is unknown.

Germline CDR1 SGHTA, CDR2 FQGTGA. The CDR3 consists of 15 residues. This chain joins TRBV7-3 and TRBJ2-5, with a possible D match to TRBD2 (6 bases). The end of the DNA fits TRBJ2-7 better, so the J call may be wrong. The sample consisted of blood. This receptor was taken from a girl aged 5-17 years with multiple sclerosis. The CDR3 reads CASSLAGQTRDEQYF. The CDR3 DNA follows: TGTGCCAGCAGCTTAGCGGGGCAGACAAGGGACGAGCAGTACTTC.